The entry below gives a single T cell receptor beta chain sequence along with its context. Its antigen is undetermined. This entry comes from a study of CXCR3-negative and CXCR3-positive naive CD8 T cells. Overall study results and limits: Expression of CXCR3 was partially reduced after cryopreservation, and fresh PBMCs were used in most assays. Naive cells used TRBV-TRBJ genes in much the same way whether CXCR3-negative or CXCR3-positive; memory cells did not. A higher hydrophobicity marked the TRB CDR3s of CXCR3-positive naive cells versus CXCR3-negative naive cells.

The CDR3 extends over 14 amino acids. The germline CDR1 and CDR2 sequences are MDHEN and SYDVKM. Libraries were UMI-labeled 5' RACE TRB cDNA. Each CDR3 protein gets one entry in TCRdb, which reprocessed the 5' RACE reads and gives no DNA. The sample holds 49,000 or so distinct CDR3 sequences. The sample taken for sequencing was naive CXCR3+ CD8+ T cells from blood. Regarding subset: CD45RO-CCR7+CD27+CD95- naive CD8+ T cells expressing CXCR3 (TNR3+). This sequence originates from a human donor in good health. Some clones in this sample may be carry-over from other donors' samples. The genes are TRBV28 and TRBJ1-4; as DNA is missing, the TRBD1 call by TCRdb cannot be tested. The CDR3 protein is CASSPRGGVEKLFF.